This T cell receptor beta chain was captured by sequencing in a study of blood T cell repertoires in COVID-19. As for this clone: The same CDR3 arises from other DNA sequences in this sample as well.

In the study's own analysis: Amplifying reference gene primers gave estimates of nucleated cell counts. The table came from immunoSEQ multiplex PCR; TCRdb's copy has only in-frame clones and leaves some out. Clonal size and the V and J genes are those of that table, whereas D and trimming came from the DNA. This sample yields around 63,000 clones, of which 81% are seen a single time; under 30% belongs to the top ten. This CDR3 contains 12 residues. Material for sequencing was peripheral blood. The chain has TRBV21-1 and TRBJ1-2; TRBD1 was called by the table and not checked on the DNA. TRBV21-1 corresponds to a pseudogene. This sequence originates from a woman over 75 with active or convalescent COVID-19. CDR3 loop: CASRDREGGYTF. CDR3 bases: TGTGCCAGCCGAGACAGGGAAGGCGGCTACACCTTC.